The 10 T cell receptor beta chains presented below share a single source sample, sequenced in a study of post-analysis software for immune sequencing data. Study outcomes and limitations: TRBV segments more frequent in patients than in controls numbered about 5 and included TRBV5-6, TRBV5-1 and TRBV20-1.

These receptors are not linked to any known antigen. Unique molecular identifiers were built into the TCR beta cDNA libraries. A single record per CDR3 protein comes from TCRdb applying MiXCR to the PCR reads. The sample has approximately 690,000 distinct CDR3 sequences; 59% are singletons. The sample comprised blood. These receptors originate from a girl aged 2-9 years with multiple sclerosis.

The rearrangement links TRBV2 to TRBJ2-3; 11 nucleotides line up with TRBD2. The V segment lost 8 bases and the J segment 2 bases; nucleotides outside the gene matches: 6. The CDR3 has 15 amino acids. Germline V CDR1 and CDR2: SNHLY, FYNNEI. The CDR3 loop reads CASAGLAVYTDTQYF. The CDR3, as DNA: TGTGCCAGCGCGGGACTAGCGGTCTACACAGATACGCAGTATTTT.

This clonotype was recorded once. The gene calls are TRBV14 and TRBJ2-5, with 11 bases lining up with TRBD2. Germline trimming cut 4 bases from V and 1 base from J; bases unmatched to any gene: 8. CDR1 and CDR2 (germline): SGHDN, FVKESK. The CDR3 contains 17 residues. Written as DNA, the CDR3 is TGTGCCAGCAGCCGACAAGGGACTAGCGGCCTCCAAGAGACCCAGTACTTC. Residues: CASSRQGTSGLQETQYF.

Only a few counts were recorded for this clonotype. The chain couples TRBV7-9 to TRBJ2-5; 10 bases agree with TRBD2. V trimming: 5 bases; J trimming: 11 bases; junction bases outside the gene matches: 17. The CDR3 extends over 16 amino acids. In germline, CDR1 is SEHNR, CDR2 FQNEAQ (reference sequence). The CDR3 spells CASSPSSGRPRGEQYF. DNA for the CDR3: TGTGCCAGCAGCCCATCTAGCGGGAGACCAAGGGGGGAGCAGTACTTC.

Note on this clonotype: An end of the junction differs from the germline gene, which may be a read error. The chain uses TRBV2 and TRBJ1-5; maybe TRBD1 (6 bases). The CDR3 is made up of 19 amino acids. The germline V gene has CDR1 SNHLY and CDR2 FYNNEI. The CDR3 spells CAGSEEIGRALGGNRPQHF. The DNA for the CDR3 is TGTGCCGGCAGTGAAGAAATAGGCAGGGCGCTGGGGGGCAATCGGCCCCAGCATTTT. Based on the CDR3 plus reference TRBV2 and TRBJ1-5, the full variable domain is EPEVTQTPSHQVTQMGQEVILRCVPISNHLYFYWYRQILGQKVEFLVSFYNNEISEKSEIFDDQFSVERPDGSNFTLKIRSTKLEDSAMYFCAGSEEIGRALGGNRPQHFGDGTRLSIL.

This chain joins TRBV4-3 and TRBJ1-1; D call uncertain. The germline V gene has CDR1 LGHNA and CDR2 YSLEER. The CDR3 extends over 14 amino acids. V lost 0 bases to trimming and J lost 6 bases, with 11 bases between them. CDR3: CASSQELGYPEAFF. The CDR3 DNA follows: TGCGCCAGCAGCCAAGAATTGGGGTACCCTGAAGCTTTCTTT.

The V and J genes are TRBV27 and TRBJ2-3; D not certain. Germline CDR1 and CDR2: MNHEY and SMNVEV (reference sequence). The CDR3 loop spans 15 amino acids. Trimming took 4 bases from V and 1 from J, leaving 12 bases between them. CDR3 nucleotide sequence: TGTGCCAGCAGTTACTTGACTCTCGGCACAGATACGCAGTATTTT. This gives the protein CASSYLTLGTDTQYF.

This clonotype showed up just a few times. This chain uses TRBV2 with TRBJ2-7; no firm D call. TRBJ2-5 explains the end of the DNA better; the J call may be wrong. The CDR3 covers 14 residues. The V gene's germline CDR1 is SNHLY and CDR2 FYNNEI. In nucleotides, the CDR3 is TGTGCCAGCAGTGGGTTGCCTCGCCAAGAGACCCAGTACTTC. Protein sequence: CASSGLPRQETQYF.

V is TRBV6-6 and J is TRBJ2-3, with 9 bases lining up with TRBD2. CDR3 size: 17 residues. From germline, CDR1 is MNHNY and CDR2 SVGAGI (reference sequence). The J segment lost 1 base and the V segment lost 0 bases, leaving 5 bases of the junction unmatched. For the CDR3, the DNA is TGTGCCAGCAGTTACTCGCGTAGCGGGAGTGGCACAGATACGCAGTATTTT. The encoded protein is CASSYSRSGSGTDTQYF.

The rearrangement joins TRBV7-9 to TRBJ2-1; 8 bases map to TRBD2. Germline V CDR1 and CDR2: SEHNR, FQNEAQ (reference sequence). J was trimmed by 2 bases and V by 5 bases; bases with no gene match: 8. The CDR3 has 16 amino acids. The CDR3 sequence is CASSPRSGLAYNEQFF. In DNA form, the CDR3 reads TGTGCCAGCAGCCCCCGGTCGGGACTAGCCTACAATGAGCAGTTCTTC.

The CDR3 sequence: CASSCYEQYF. The CDR3 bases are TGTGCCAGCAGCTGCTACGAGCAGTACTTC. This chain links TRBV5-7 with TRBJ2-7, with unresolved D. TRBV5-7 carries the ORF label, with uncertain function. The CDR3 extends over 10 amino acids. V was cut by 3 bases and J by 3 bases, with 1 base left in between.